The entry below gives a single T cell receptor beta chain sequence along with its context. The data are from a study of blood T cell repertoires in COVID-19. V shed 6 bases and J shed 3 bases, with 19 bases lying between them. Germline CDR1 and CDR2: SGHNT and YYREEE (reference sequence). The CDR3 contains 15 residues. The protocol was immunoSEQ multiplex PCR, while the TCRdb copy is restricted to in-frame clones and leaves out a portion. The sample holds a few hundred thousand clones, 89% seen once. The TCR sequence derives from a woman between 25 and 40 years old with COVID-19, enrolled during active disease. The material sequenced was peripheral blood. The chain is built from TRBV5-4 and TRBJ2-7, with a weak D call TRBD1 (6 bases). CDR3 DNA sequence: TGTGCCAGCACCAGGGGAGAAGGGCTGGGCTACGAGCAGTACTTC. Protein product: CASTRGEGLGYEQYF.